This TCR beta chain was profiled in a study of beta chain features in type 1 diabetes. Notes on this clone: Antigen: not known. Other DNA sequences in the same sample also yield this CDR3.

This CDR3 is built from 14 residues. Between the trimmed V and J ends, which lost 0 bases and 5 bases, there was a span of 8 bases. Germline values: CDR1 LNHNV, CDR2 YYDKDF (reference sequence). Study results and caveats: TCRB CDR3s from Type 1 diabetes patients were moderately but significantly shorter in all four CD4+ subsets. Naive, central memory and Treg TCRB repertoires appeared more alike in patients than in healthy donors.

Every bit of the isolated RNA underwent reverse transcription, so sequencing read expressed TCRB transcripts. Method: immunoSEQ multiplex PCR; TCRdb's copy keeps in-frame clones and lacks some. The table has about 160,000 clones, 6.5% to 8.5% seen once; the top ten hold approximately 0.54%. This chain uses TRBV15 with TRBJ1-5, with D uncertain. The sample consisted of central memory CD4+ T cells from blood. The sequence came from a woman younger than 35 with type 1 diabetes. CDR3 in amino acids: CATSRDRVDQPQHF. The CDR3 DNA follows: TGTGCCACCAGCAGAGATCGGGTGGATCAGCCCCAGCATTTT.